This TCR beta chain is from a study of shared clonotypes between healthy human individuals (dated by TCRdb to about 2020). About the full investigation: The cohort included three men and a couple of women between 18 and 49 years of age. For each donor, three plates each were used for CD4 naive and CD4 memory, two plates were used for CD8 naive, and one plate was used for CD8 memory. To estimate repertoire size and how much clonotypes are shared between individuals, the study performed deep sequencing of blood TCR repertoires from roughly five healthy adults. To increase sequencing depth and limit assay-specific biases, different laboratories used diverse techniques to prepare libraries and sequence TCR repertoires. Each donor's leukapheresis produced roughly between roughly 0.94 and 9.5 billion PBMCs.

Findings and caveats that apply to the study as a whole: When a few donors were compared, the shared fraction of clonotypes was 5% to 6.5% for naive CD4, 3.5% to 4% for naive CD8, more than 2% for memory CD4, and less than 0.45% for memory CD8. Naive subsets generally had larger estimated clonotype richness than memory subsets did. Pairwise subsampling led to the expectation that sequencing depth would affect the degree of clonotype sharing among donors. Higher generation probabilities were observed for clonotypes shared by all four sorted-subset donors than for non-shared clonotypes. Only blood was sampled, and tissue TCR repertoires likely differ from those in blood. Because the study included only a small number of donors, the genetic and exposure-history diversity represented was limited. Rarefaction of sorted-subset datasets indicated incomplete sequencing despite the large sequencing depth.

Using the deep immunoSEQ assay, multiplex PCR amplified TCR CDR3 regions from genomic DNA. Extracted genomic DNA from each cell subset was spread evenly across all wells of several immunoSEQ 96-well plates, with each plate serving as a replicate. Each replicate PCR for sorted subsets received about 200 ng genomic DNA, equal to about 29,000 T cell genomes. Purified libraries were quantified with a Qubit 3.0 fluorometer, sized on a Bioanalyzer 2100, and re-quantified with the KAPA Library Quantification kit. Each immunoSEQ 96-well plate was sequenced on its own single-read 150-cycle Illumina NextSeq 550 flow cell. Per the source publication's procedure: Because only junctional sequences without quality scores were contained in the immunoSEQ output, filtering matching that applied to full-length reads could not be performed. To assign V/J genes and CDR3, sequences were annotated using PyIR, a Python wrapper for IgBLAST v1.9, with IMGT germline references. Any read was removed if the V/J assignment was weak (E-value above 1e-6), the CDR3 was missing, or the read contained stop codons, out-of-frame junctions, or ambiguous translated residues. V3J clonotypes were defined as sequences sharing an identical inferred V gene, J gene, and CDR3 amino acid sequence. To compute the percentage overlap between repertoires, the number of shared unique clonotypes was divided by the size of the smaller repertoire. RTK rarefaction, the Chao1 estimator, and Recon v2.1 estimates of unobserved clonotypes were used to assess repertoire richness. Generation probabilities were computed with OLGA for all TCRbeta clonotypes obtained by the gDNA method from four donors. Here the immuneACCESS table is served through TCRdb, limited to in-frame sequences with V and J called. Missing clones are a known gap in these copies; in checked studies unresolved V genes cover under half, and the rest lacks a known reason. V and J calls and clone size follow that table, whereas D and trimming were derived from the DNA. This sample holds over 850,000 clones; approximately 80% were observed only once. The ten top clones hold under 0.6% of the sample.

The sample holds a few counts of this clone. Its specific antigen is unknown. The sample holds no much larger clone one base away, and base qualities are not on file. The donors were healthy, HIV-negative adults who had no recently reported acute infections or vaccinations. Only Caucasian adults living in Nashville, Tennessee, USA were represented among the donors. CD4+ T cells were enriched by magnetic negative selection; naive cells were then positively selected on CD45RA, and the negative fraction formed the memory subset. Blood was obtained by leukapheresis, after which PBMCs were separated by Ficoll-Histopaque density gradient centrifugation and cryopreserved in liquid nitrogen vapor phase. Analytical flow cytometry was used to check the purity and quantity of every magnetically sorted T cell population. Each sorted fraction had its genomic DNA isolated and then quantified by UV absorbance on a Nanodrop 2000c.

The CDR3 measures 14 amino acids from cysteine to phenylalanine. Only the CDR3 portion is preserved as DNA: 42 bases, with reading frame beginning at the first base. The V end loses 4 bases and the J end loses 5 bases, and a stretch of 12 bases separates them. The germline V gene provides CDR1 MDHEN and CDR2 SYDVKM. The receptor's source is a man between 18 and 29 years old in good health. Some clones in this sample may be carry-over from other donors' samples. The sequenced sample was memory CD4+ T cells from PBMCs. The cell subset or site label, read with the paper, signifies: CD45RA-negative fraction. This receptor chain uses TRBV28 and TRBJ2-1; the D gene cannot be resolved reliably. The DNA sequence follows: TGTGCCAGCAGTTGGCCCCTATTCAACAATGAGCAGTTCTTC. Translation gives CASSWPLFNNEQFF. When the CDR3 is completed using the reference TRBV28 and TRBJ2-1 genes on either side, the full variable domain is DVKVTQSSRYLVKRTGEKVFLECVQDMDHENMFWYRQDPGLGLRLIYFSYDVKMKEKGDIPEGYSVSREKKERFSLILESASTNQTSMYLCASSWPLFNNEQFFGPGTRLTVL.